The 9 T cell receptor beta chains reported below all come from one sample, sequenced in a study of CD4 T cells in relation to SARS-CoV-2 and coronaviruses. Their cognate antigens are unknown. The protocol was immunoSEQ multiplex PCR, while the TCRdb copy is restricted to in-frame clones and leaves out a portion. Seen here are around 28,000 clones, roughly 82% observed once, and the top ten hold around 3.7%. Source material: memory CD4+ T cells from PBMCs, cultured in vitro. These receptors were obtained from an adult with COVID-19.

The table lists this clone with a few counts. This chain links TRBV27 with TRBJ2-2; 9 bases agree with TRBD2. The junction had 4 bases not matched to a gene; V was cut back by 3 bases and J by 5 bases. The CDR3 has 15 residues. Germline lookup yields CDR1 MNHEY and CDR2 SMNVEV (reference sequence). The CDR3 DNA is TGTGCCAGCAGTTTTCTAGCGGGAACGACCGGGGAGCTGTTTTTT. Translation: CASSFLAGTTGELFF.

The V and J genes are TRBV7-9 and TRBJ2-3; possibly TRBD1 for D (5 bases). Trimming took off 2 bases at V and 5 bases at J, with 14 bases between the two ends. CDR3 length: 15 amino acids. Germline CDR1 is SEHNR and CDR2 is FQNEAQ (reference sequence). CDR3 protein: CASSLFRAPIDTQYF. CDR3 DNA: TGTGCCAGCAGCTTATTCAGGGCCCCGATAGATACGCAGTATTTT.

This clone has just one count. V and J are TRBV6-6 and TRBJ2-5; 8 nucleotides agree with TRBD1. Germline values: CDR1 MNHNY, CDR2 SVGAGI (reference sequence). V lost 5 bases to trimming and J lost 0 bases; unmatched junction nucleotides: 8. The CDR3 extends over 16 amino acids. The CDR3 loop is CASSGPGGEDQETQYF. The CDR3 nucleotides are TGTGCCAGCAGTGGACCAGGGGGCGAGGACCAAGAGACCCAGTACTTC.

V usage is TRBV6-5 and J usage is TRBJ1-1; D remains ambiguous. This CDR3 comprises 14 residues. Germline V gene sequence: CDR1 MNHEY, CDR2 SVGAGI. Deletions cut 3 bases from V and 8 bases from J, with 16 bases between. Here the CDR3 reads CASSYMGMRQEAFF. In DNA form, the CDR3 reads TGTGCCAGCAGTTATATGGGGATGCGGCAGGAAGCTTTCTTT.

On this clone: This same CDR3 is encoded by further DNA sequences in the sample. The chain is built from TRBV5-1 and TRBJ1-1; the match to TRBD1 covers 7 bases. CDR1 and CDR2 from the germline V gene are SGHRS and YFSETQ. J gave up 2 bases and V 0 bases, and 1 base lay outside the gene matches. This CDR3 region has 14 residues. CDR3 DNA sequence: TGCGCCAGCAGCTTGGCAGGGGGAAACACTGAAGCTTTCTTT. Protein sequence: CASSLAGGNTEAFF. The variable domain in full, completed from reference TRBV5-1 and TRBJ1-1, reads KAGVTQTPRYLIKTRGQQVTLSCSPISGHRSVSWYQQTPGQGLQFLFEYFSETQRNKGNFPGRFSGRQFSNSRSEMNVSTLELGDSALYLCASSLAGGNTEAFFGQGTRLTVV.

The CDR3 spells CASKNQGGTEAFF. The CDR3 DNA reads as TGTGCCAGCAAAAACCAGGGGGGGACTGAAGCTTTCTTT. V gene TRBV7-3 combines with J gene TRBJ1-1; 7 nucleotides agree with TRBD1. The CDR3 totals 13 residues. J was trimmed by 5 bases and V by 7 bases; bases with no gene match: 7. From germline, CDR1 is SGHTA and CDR2 FQGTGA. Supplemented by reference TRBV7-3 and TRBJ1-1, the full variable domain reads GAGVSQTPSNKVTEKGKYVELRCDPISGHTALYWYRQSLGQGPEFLIYFQGTGAADDSGLPNDRFFAVRPEGSVSTLKIQRTERGDSAVYLCASKNQGGTEAFFGQGTRLTVV.

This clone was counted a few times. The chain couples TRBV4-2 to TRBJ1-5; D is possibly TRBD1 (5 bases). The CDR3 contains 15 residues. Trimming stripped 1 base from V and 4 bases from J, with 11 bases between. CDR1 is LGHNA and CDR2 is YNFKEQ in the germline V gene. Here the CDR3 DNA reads TGTGCCAGCAGCCAAGGGGACTCAATGAATCAGCCCCAGCATTTT. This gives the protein CASSQGDSMNQPQHF.

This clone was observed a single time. This CDR3 is CASSLRTGRSPLNEKLFF. CDR3 DNA: TGTGCCAGCAGTCTCCGGACAGGGAGGTCCCCACTTAATGAAAAACTGTTTTTT. The chain has TRBV28 and TRBJ1-4; 8 positions agree with TRBD1. With V trimmed by 5 bases and J by 4 bases, 15 bases remained unmatched. Germline lookup yields CDR1 MDHEN and CDR2 SYDVKM. The length of the CDR3 is 18 residues.

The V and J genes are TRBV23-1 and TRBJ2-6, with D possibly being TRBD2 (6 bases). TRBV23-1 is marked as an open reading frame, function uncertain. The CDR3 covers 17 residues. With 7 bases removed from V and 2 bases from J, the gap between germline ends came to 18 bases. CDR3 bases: TGCGCCAGCACATCTAGAGGGAGGAACCCTGGGGCCAACGTCCTGACTTTC. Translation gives CASTSRGRNPGANVLTF.